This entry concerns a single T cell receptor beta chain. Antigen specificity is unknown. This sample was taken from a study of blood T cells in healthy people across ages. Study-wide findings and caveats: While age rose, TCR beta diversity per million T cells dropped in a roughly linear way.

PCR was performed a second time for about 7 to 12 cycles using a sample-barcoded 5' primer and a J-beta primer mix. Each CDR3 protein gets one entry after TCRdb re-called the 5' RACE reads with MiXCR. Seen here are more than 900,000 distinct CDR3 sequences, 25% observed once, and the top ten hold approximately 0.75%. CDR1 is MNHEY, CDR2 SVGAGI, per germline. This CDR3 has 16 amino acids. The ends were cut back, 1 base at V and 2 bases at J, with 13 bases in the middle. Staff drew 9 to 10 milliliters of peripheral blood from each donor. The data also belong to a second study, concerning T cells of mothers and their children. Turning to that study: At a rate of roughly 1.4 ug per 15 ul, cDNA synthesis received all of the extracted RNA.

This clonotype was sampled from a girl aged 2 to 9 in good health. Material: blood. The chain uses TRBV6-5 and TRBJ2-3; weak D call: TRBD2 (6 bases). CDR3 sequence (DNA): TGTGCCAGCAGTTACTTTGGGACTGGATACACAGATACGCAGTATTTT. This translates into CASSYFGTGYTDTQYF.